This T cell receptor (beta chain) was recovered during a study of OX40 agonist ivuxolimab in advanced cancers. Overall study: About 42% of patients had received prior checkpoint inhibitor therapy. Study-wide results and caveats: A proportion of nonresponders additionally exhibited low normalized T-cell clonal expansion.

Comment on this clone: Its specificity is not known.

Germline CDR1 is KGHSH and CDR2 is LQKENI. Deletions cut 1 base from V and 3 bases from J, with 10 bases between. The CDR3 sequence is 14 residues long. The data were produced by immunoSEQ multiplex PCR, yet TCRdb's version contains in-frame clones alone and is incomplete. The repertoire includes approximately 70,000 clones, around nine tenths of them detected once, and around 4.8% sits in the top ten. This clonotype was sampled from an adult with an advanced solid tumor such as melanoma, head and neck, liver or kidney cancer. The chain is built from TRBV18 and TRBJ2-7; no reliable D call. This specimen consisted of CD4+ or CD8+ T cells sorted from blood, obtained in a trial of the OX40 agonist ivuxolimab. CDR3 in DNA: TGTGCCAGCTCACCACTAGCACTGAACTACGAGCAGTACTTC. It yields the protein CASSPLALNYEQYF.